Each of the 14 T cell receptor beta chains below was sequenced from the same sample in a study of T cells in Graves' hyperthyroidism and ophthalmopathy. RNA transcripts gave rise to amplified TCR beta CDR3 regions. HTBI primers were used for first-round RT-PCR of the TCR CDR3. TCRdb itself ran the multiplex PCR reads through MiXCR, one entry per CDR3 protein. The sample yields approximately 690,000 distinct CDR3 sequences, less than 25% seen once. The sequenced sample consisted of blood. Receptors originate from a man aged 30-40 years with Graves' ophthalmopathy.

This clonotype has only a few counts. V usage is TRBV2 and J usage is TRBJ1-2; 7 bases match TRBD1. The trim removed 6 bases at V and 4 bases at J, leaving 8 bases unmatched. This CDR3 contains 14 residues. Per germline, CDR1 SNHLY and CDR2 FYNNEI. Here the CDR3 reads CASSLLGGVYGYTF. Written as DNA, the CDR3 is TGTGCCAGCAGCCTCTTAGGGGGCGTCTATGGCTACACCTTC.

This clonotype was observed a few times. The V gene is TRBV7-3, the J gene TRBJ2-7; D is unresolved. V shed 0 bases and J shed 5 bases, with 8 bases lying between them. This CDR3 is built from 13 residues. Germline assignment: CDR1 SGHTA and CDR2 FQGTGA. The CDR3 here is CASSLTGIDEQYF. In DNA, the CDR3 is TGTGCCAGCAGCTTAACGGGGATAGACGAGCAGTACTTC.

The chain has TRBV7-2 and TRBJ2-1; 9 positions agree with TRBD1. Germline-derived CDR1 and CDR2 are SGHTA and FQGNSA. The CDR3 is made up of 16 amino acids. The ends lost 4 bases at V and 2 bases at J; junction bases unmatched: 6. Written as DNA, the CDR3 is TGTGCCAGCAGCTCCCCCCGGGACAGGGCCTACAATGAGCAGTTCTTC. Translated: CASSSPRDRAYNEQFF.

This clonotype was observed many times. The rearrangement uses TRBV6-5 and TRBJ2-7; possible D gene TRBD1, 5 bases. V was trimmed by 0 bases and J by 6 bases, leaving 9 bases between them. CDR1 and CDR2 from the germline V gene are MNHEY and SVGAGI. The CDR3 is made up of 13 amino acids. This CDR3 reads CASSYSQGSEQYF. The CDR3 DNA reads TGTGCCAGCAGTTACTCCCAGGGCTCCGAGCAGTACTTC.

This clonotype was counted at least ten times. V and J are TRBV28 and TRBJ2-7; D is unresolved. There are 13 residues in the CDR3. Deletions cut 6 bases from V and 4 bases from J, with 13 bases between. Germline V lookup: CDR1 MDHEN, CDR2 SYDVKM. The CDR3 nucleotides read TGTGCCAGCAGCTCAGTTTTGGTATACGAGCAGTACTTC. This encodes CASSSVLVYEQYF.

This clonotype was counted ten times or more. This rearrangement joins TRBV6-1 to TRBJ2-1; TRBD2 matches at 10 bases. Germline V gene sequence: CDR1 MNHNS, CDR2 SASEGT. The junction had 12 bases not matched to a gene; V was cut back by 3 bases and J by 7 bases. The CDR3 runs to 17 residues. CDR3: CASSEPRRASGRNEQFF. CDR3 in DNA: TGTGCCAGCAGTGAGCCTAGAAGGGCTAGCGGGAGAAATGAGCAGTTCTTC.

As concerns this clonotype: Since no conserved phenylalanine or tryptophan closes the CDR3, a read error is the likely cause. This chain uses TRBV6-1 with TRBJ2-7; 9 positions agree with TRBD1. V lost 10 bases to trimming and J lost 6 bases; unmatched junction nucleotides: 7. This CDR3 contains 12 residues. Germline CDR1 is MNHNS and CDR2 is SASEGT. The CDR3 spells CATEGTGLEQYL. In DNA, the CDR3 is TGTGCCACCGAGGGGACAGGGCTCGAGCAGTACCTC.

CDR3 loop: CASSFLGTGFSYEQYF. In nucleotides, the CDR3 is TGTGCCAGCAGTTTCCTAGGGACAGGATTTTCCTACGAGCAGTACTTC. This sequence joins TRBV27 and TRBJ2-7, with TRBD1 matching 8 bases. Germline V gives CDR1 MNHEY, CDR2 SMNVEV (reference sequence). This CDR3 contains 16 residues. The V and J ends lost 3 bases and 1 base, in that order; junction bases with no gene match: 8.

The V and J genes are TRBV6-2 or TRBV6-3 and TRBJ1-2; 7 nucleotides match TRBD1. This CDR3 is built from 15 residues. Germline V gives CDR1 MNHEY, CDR2 SVGEGT. Trimming at V came to 0 bases and at J to 3 bases, leaving 4 bases not matched to a gene. Here the CDR3 DNA reads TGTGCCAGCAGTTACTCGTTCAGGGGGGACTATGGCTACACCTTC. Its translation is CASSYSFRGDYGYTF.

This clonotype appeared many times. This chain connects TRBV2 to TRBJ2-7; 7 bases align to TRBD2. V dropped 6 bases and J dropped 3; count of bases not matched to a gene: 11. CDR1 SNHLY and CDR2 FYNNEI come from the germline V gene. CDR3 length equals 15 residues. In DNA form, the CDR3 reads TGTGCCAGCAGAGCTAGCGGTCAAACCAACTACGAGCAGTACTTC. It codes for CASRASGQTNYEQYF.

This clonotype has ten or more counts. The CDR3 sequence is CAWSRHTGLANYGYTF. DNA of the CDR3: TGTGCCTGGAGTCGACATACGGGCCTGGCTAACTATGGCTACACCTTC. The genes are TRBV30 and TRBJ1-2; D remains ambiguous. V lost 2 bases, J lost 0 bases, and 16 bases lay in between. The germline CDR1 and CDR2 sequences are GTSNPN and SVGIG (reference sequence). The CDR3 has 16 residues.

This clonotype turned up a few times. The chain employs TRBV20-1 and TRBJ2-2; 12 bases match TRBD2. The CDR3 covers 17 residues. The germline V gene has CDR1 DFQATT and CDR2 SNEGSKA (reference sequence). The junction had 15 bases not matched to a gene; V was cut back by 6 bases and J by 7 bases. The CDR3 DNA follows: TGCAGTGCCGCCTTTCTACTAGCGGGAGGACCCGGCGGGGAGCTGTTTTTT. Translating it yields CSAAFLLAGGPGGELFF.

This clonotype showed up many times. The chain couples TRBV11-3 to TRBJ2-1; 15 bases align to TRBD2. This CDR3 region has 18 residues. The trim removed 5 bases at V and 0 bases at J, leaving 5 bases unmatched. The germline gives CDR1 SGHNT, CDR2 YENEEA. CDR3 amino acids: CASSPGTSGRFSYNEQFF. For the CDR3, the DNA is TGTGCCAGCAGCCCCGGGACTAGCGGGAGGTTCTCCTACAATGAGCAGTTCTTC.

This clonotype was seen a handful of times. The CDR3 spells CASDPSSGAGTDTQYF. The CDR3 DNA is TGCGCCTCGGACCCTTCGAGCGGGGCCGGCACAGATACGCAGTATTTT. This sequence joins TRBV5-1 and TRBJ2-3; 7 positions match TRBD2. The length of the CDR3 is 16 residues. The trim removed 10 bases at V and 1 base at J, leaving 15 bases unmatched. Germline lookup yields CDR1 SGHRS and CDR2 YFSETQ. Full variable domain (outside the CDR3, taken from reference TRBV5-1 and TRBJ2-3): KAGVTQTPRYLIKTRGQQVTLSCSPISGHRSVSWYQQTPGQGLQFLFEYFSETQRNKGNFPGRFSGRQFSNSRSEMNVSTLELGDSALYLCASDPSSGAGTDTQYFGPGTRLTVL.